This TCR beta chain was sequenced in a study of CD8+CD57+ T cells in acquired aplastic anemia. Study-wide context: Sorted cells (CD4+ and CD8+) yielded DNA amounts that averaged approximately 3.2 ug. Overall study results and limits: The same twenty-nine CD8+ CDR3 sequences occurred in patients and in controls. Any difference that existed in CD8+ Simpson's diversity between patients and controls was not significant.

Genomic DNA was employed as the template in profiling TCR beta VDJ and CDR3. Each CDR3 protein is one row after TCRdb ran MiXCR on the reads. The sample records 150,000 to 200,000 distinct CDR3 sequences, about 45% being singletons. Patients picked for sequencing had shown CD8+CD57+ cell expansion detected by flow cytometry. Each patient carried a diagnosis of severe acquired aplastic anemia. This clonotype has more than one count but fewer than ten. As yet, its antigen is unknown. V lost 3 bases to trimming and J lost 6 bases; unmatched junction nucleotides: 2. Germline CDR1 SNHLY, CDR2 FYNNEI. The length of the CDR3 is 15 residues.

This TCR came from a human donor with aplastic anemia. What was sequenced was sorted CD4+, CD8+, or CD8+CD57+ T cells (not recorded which) from PBMCs. J is TRBJ1-6 and V is TRBV2; 10 bases align to TRBD1. CDR3 DNA: TGTGCCAGCAGTGAGGGGGACAGGGGTAATTCACCCCTCCACTTT. It specifies CASSEGDRGNSPLHF.